This note documents a single T cell receptor (beta chain) sequence. What it binds is unknown. This CDR3 is 16 amino acids long. Germline CDR1 reads SGHDT; CDR2 reads YYEEEE. Trimming shortened V by 4 bases and J by 6 bases, and 17 bases separated the two germline ends. Clones were read by immunoSEQ multiplex PCR, and TCRdb kept only the in-frame ones, dropping some. The sample includes about 150,000 clones, nearly 95% of them seen just once. The sample comes from a study of T cell responses to AZD1222 COVID-19 vaccine. Study-level findings and limits: The repertoires were collected only after the peak T cell response. Once two AZD1222 doses were given, Spike-specific TCR breadth and depth went up. Of spike-specific TCRs, nearly half reportedly target regions left unmutated in variants. Among AZD1222 vaccinees, only five to seven were seropositive at baseline.

The sequence was obtained from an adult in good health. The J gene is TRBJ1-6, the V gene TRBV5-6; no reliable D call. The source material was peripheral blood, sampled on day 0 of AZD1222 vaccination. As DNA, the CDR3 is TGTGCCAGCAGCCCCCTTGGGCAGTCTACTAATTCACCCCTCCACTTT. The encoded protein is CASSPLGQSTNSPLHF.